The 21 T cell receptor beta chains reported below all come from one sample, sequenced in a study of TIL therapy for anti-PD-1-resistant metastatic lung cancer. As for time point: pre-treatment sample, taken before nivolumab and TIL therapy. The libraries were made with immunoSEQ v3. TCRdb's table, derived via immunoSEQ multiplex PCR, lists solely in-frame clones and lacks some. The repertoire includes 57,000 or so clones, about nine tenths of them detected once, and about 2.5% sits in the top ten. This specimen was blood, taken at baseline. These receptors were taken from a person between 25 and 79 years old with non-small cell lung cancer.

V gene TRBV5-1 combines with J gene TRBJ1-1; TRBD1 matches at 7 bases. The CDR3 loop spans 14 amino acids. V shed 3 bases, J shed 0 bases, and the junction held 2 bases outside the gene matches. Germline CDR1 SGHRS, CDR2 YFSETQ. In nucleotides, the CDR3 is TGCGCCAGCAGCTCGACAGGGATGAACACTGAAGCTTTCTTT. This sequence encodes CASSSTGMNTEAFF.

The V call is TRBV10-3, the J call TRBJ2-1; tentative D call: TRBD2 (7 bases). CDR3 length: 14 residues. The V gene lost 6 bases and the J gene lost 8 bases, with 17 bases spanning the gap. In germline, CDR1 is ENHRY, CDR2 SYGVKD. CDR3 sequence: CAIRTPGGRDEQFF. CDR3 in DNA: TGTGCCATCAGGACCCCGGGGGGCCGGGATGAGCAGTTCTTC.

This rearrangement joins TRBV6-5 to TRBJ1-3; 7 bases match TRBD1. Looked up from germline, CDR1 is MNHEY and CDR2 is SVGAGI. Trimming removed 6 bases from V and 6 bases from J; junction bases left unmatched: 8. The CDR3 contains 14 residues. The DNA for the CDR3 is TGTGCCAGCAGGCCCGGGACAGTCGAAAACACCATATATTTT. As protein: CASRPGTVENTIYF.

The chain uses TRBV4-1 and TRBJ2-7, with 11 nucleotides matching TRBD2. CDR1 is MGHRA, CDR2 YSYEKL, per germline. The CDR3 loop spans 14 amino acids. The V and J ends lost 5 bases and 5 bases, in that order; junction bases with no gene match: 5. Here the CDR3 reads CASSFGLAGDEQYF. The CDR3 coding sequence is TGCGCCAGCAGCTTCGGACTAGCGGGCGACGAGCAGTACTTC.

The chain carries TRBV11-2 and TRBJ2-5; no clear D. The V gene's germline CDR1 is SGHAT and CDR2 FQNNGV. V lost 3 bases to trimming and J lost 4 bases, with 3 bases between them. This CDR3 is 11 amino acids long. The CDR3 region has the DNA TGTGCCAGCAGCTTTGTAGAGACCCAGTACTTC. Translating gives CASSFVETQYF.

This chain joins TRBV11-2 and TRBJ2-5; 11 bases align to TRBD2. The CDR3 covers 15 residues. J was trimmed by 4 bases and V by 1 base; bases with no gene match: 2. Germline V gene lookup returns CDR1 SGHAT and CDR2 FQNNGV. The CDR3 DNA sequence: TGTGCCAGCAGCTTAGGTAGCGGGAGGGCAGAGACCCAGTACTTC. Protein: CASSLGSGRAETQYF.

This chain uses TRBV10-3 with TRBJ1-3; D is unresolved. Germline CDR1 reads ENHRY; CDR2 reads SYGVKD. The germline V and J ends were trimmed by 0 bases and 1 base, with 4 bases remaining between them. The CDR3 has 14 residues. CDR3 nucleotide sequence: TGTGCCATCAGTGAGTCCCTATCTGGAAACACCATATATTTT. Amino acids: CAISESLSGNTIYF.

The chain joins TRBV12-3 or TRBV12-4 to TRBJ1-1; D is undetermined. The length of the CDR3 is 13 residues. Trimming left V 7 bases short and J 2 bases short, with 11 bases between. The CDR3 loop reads CASTLNQNTEAFF. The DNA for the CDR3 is TGTGCCAGCACTTTGAACCAAAACACTGAAGCTTTCTTT.

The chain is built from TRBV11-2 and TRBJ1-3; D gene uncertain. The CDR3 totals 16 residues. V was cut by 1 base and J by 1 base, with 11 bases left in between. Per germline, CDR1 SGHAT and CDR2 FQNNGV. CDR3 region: CASSLGRVVSGNTIYF. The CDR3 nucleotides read TGTGCCAGCAGCTTAGGAAGAGTCGTTTCTGGAAACACCATATATTTT.

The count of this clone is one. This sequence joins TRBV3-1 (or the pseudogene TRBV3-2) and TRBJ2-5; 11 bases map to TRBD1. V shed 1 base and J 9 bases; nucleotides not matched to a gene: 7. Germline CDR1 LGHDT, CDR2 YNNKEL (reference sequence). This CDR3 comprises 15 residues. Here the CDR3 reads CASSQGFGTGGSQYF. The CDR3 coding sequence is TGTGCCAGCAGCCAAGGGTTTGGGACAGGGGGATCCCAGTACTTC.

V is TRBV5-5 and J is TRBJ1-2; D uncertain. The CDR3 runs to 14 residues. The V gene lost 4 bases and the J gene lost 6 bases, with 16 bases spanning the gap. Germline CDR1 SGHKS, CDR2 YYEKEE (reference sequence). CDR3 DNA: TGTGCCAGCAGCCCGGGTTTAACACGGGATGGCTACACCTTC. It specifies CASSPGLTRDGYTF.

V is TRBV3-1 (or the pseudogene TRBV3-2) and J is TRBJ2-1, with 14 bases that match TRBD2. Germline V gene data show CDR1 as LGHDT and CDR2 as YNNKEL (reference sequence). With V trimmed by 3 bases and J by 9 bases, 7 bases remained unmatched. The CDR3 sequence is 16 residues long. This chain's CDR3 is CASSQGLAGERLEQFF. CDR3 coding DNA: TGTGCCAGCAGCCAGGGACTAGCGGGAGAGAGGCTTGAGCAGTTCTTC.

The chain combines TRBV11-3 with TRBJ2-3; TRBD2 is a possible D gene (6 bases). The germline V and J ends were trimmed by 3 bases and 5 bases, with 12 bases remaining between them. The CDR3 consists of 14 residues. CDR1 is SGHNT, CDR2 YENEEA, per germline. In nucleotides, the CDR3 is TGTGCCAGCAGCTTGGCGGGGTGGGGAGATACGCAGTATTTT. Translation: CASSLAGWGDTQYF.

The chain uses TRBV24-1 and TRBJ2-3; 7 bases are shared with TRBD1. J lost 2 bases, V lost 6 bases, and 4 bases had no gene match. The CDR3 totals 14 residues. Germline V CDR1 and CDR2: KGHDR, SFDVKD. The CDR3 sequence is CATSRDSLTDTQYF. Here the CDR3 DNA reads TGTGCCACCAGTAGGGACAGTCTCACAGATACGCAGTATTTT.

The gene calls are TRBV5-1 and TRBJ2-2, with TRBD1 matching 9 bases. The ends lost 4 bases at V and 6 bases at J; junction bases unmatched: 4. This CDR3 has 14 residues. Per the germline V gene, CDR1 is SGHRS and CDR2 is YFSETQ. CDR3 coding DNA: TGCGCCAGCAGCGTGGGACAGGGAGCCGGGGAGCTGTTTTTT. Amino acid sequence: CASSVGQGAGELFF.

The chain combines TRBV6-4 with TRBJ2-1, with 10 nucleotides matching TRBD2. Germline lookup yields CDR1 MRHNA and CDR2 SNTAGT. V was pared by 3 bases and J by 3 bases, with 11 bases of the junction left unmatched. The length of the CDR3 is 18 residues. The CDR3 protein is CASSEKSGRAENYNEQFF. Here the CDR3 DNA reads TGTGCCAGCAGTGAAAAGAGCGGGAGGGCCGAAAACTACAATGAGCAGTTCTTC.

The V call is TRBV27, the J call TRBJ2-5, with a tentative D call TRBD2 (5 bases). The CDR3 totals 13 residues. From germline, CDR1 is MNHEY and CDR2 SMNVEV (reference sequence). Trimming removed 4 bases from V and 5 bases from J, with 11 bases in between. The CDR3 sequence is CASSSGIGETQYF. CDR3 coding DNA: TGTGCCAGCAGTTCCGGGATTGGGGAGACCCAGTACTTC.

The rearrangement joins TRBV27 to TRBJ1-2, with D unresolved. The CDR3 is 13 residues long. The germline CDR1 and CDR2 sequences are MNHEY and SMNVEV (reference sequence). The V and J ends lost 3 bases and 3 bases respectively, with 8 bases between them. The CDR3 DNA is TGTGCCAGCAGTTTCGGCAGTCACTATGGCTACACCTTC. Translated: CASSFGSHYGYTF.

The CDR3 region is CASSQDSQRGGLNEQFF. The CDR3 nucleotides are TGCGCCAGCAGCCAAGATTCCCAGCGGGGGGGCCTCAATGAGCAGTTCTTC. This chain links TRBV4-1 with TRBJ2-1; 10 nucleotides match TRBD2. V was clipped by 0 bases and J by 6 bases; unmatched bases: 8. The length of the CDR3 is 17 residues. Germline lookup yields CDR1 MGHRA and CDR2 YSYEKL.

CDR3 loop: CASSYIRGGQDYGYTF. CDR3 nucleotide sequence: TGTGCCAGCAGTTACATCAGGGGCGGACAGGACTATGGCTACACCTTC. V is TRBV6-6 and J is TRBJ1-2, with 7 bases matching TRBD1. Trimming at V came to 2 bases and at J to 3 bases, leaving 9 bases not matched to a gene. The CDR3 contains 16 residues. The germline V gene has CDR1 MNHNY and CDR2 SVGAGI (reference sequence).

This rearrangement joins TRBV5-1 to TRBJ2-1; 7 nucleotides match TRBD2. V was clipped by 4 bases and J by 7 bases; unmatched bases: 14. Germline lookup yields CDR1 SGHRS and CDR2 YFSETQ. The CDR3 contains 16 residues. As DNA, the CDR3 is TGCGCCAGCAGCCTCGGGGGGACTGGAAAAGCTAATGAGCAGTTCTTC. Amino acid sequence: CASSLGGTGKANEQFF.